One sample yielded the 17 T cell receptor beta chains listed below, sequenced in a study of blood T cells in healthy people across ages. It was with a sample-barcoded 5' primer and a J-beta primer mix that a second PCR of about 6 to 12 cycles was run. TCRdb recomputed calls from the 5' RACE reads with MiXCR, one row per CDR3 protein. This table has over 950,000 distinct CDR3 sequences, roughly two fifths appearing once. The sequenced material came from blood. Receptors were obtained from a man aged 18-30 years in good health.

The J gene is TRBJ1-4, the V gene TRBV9; a possible D gene is TRBD1 (5 bases). CDR3 length equals 14 residues. Germline V gene sequence: CDR1 SGDLS, CDR2 YYNGEE. Trimming stripped 1 base from V and 4 bases from J, with 8 bases between. The CDR3, as DNA: TGTGCCAGCAGCGTAAGGGACGGTAATGAAAAACTGTTTTTT. It specifies CASSVRDGNEKLFF.

To note about this clonotype: A much larger clone differs from this one at a single base, so this may be a read error. The V gene is TRBV6-1, the J gene TRBJ1-2; D ambiguous. There are 10 residues in the CDR3. Germline V gene sequence: CDR1 MNHNS, CDR2 SASEGT. Between the trimmed V and J ends, which lost 6 bases and 10 bases, there was a span of 9 bases. CDR3 in amino acids: CASSRRDYTF. CDR3 DNA: TGTGCCAGCAGCCGTCGAGACTACACCTTC.

This clonotype occurred a few times. The gene calls are TRBV4-3 and TRBJ2-7; tentative D call: TRBD1 (6 bases). CDR3 length: 14 residues. V lost 6 bases to trimming and J lost 0 bases, with 12 bases between them. Germline V CDR1 and CDR2: LGHNA, YSLEER. Written as DNA, the CDR3 is TGCGCCAGCAGACAGGACAGTAGCTCCTACGAGCAGTACTTC. Translated: CASRQDSSSYEQYF.

The chain recombines TRBV12-5 with TRBJ1-1; D ambiguous. The V end was cut by 2 bases, the J end by 0 bases, with 19 bases between. The CDR3 sequence is 18 residues long. The V gene's germline CDR1 is LGHNT and CDR2 FRNRAP. For the CDR3, the DNA is TGTGCTAGTGGTTTGTCTGACTCCCTAAGGACGATGAACACTGAAGCTTTCTTT. Protein: CASGLSDSLRTMNTEAFF.

The V call is TRBV10-3, the J call TRBJ2-2; possible D gene TRBD1, 6 bases. Germline loops: CDR1 ENHRY, CDR2 SYGVKD. V dropped 4 bases and J dropped 0 bases, with 21 bases sitting between them. The CDR3 extends over 19 amino acids. The CDR3 DNA reads as TGTGCCATCAGTGGGAACCCGGGACAACTACCCCCGAACACCGGGGAGCTGTTTTTT. It is translated as CAISGNPGQLPPNTGELFF.

There are a few counts of this clonotype. The J gene is TRBJ1-1, the V gene TRBV9; D not certain. Germline CDR1 SGDLS, CDR2 YYNGEE. The CDR3 spans 16 residues. Between the trimmed V and J ends, which lost 0 bases and 2 bases, there was a span of 14 bases. The CDR3 nucleotides read TGTGCCAGCAGCGTAGATGAGATAACTTCTAACACTGAAGCTTTCTTT. It specifies CASSVDEITSNTEAFF.

This clonotype was seen a few times. This chain links TRBV20-1 with TRBJ1-1; a weak D match, TRBD1 (5 bases). The CDR3 loop spans 12 amino acids. Germline lookup yields CDR1 DFQATT and CDR2 SNEGSKA (reference sequence). V gave up 3 bases and J gave up 7 bases, with 12 bases separating them. CDR3 loop: CSASTAGIEAFF. The CDR3 DNA is TGCAGTGCTAGTACGGCAGGGATTGAAGCTTTCTTT.

The sample holds a few counts of this clonotype. The rearrangement joins TRBV12-3 or TRBV12-4 to TRBJ2-4; 7 bases are shared with TRBD2. J was trimmed by 6 bases and V by 6 bases; bases with no gene match: 5. The CDR3 runs to 13 residues. The CDR3 nucleotides are TGTGCCAGCAGCCGGGACTACAGAAACATTCAGTACTTC. Translation gives CASSRDYRNIQYF.

This chain joins TRBV7-2 and TRBJ2-1, with 9 bases identical to TRBD2. There are 14 residues in the CDR3. Germline trimming cut 1 base from V and 13 bases from J; bases unmatched to any gene: 8. Per the germline V gene, CDR1 is SGHTA and CDR2 is FQGNSA. This chain's CDR3 is CASSLGLAGGPQFF. CDR3 coding DNA: TGTGCCAGCAGCTTAGGTCTGGCGGGAGGGCCCCAGTTCTTC. The variable domain in full, with the rest retrieved from reference TRBV7-2 and TRBJ2-1, is GAGVSQSPSNKVTEKGKDVELRCDPISGHTALYWYRQSLGQGLEFLIYFQGNSAPDKSGLPSDRFSAERTGGSVSTLTIQRTQQEDSAVYLCASSLGLAGGPQFFGPGTRLTVL.

With regard to this clonotype: Since a much larger clone is just one base distant, this may be a read error. The chain joins TRBV29-1 to TRBJ2-5; no clear D. Germline CDR1 SQVTM, CDR2 ANQGSEA. Between the trimmed V and J ends, which lost 5 bases and 4 bases, there was a span of 17 bases. The CDR3 consists of 14 residues. The CDR3 nucleotides read TGCAGCGTTAGACCTCGAGCTGCAATAGAGACCCAGTACTTC. The encoded protein is CSVRPRAAIETQYF.

This clonotype was counted ten times or more. The CDR3 here is CSARYRDGLDGYTF. CDR3 nucleotide sequence: TGCAGTGCTCGATACCGGGACGGACTCGATGGCTACACCTTC. The chain has TRBV20-1 and TRBJ1-2, with TRBD1 as a possible D gene (5 bases). CDR3 length: 14 residues. The germline V and J ends were trimmed by 5 bases and 6 bases, with 19 bases remaining between them. The V gene's germline CDR1 is DFQATT and CDR2 SNEGSKA (reference sequence).

The chain uses TRBV5-4 and TRBJ2-1; the match to TRBD1 covers 7 bases. CDR1 is SGHNT and CDR2 is YYREEE in the germline V gene (reference sequence). V shed 7 bases, J shed 7 bases, and the junction held 8 bases outside the gene matches. The CDR3 is 13 amino acids. The CDR3 here is CASGVPQGNEQFF. The DNA of the CDR3 is TGTGCCAGCGGGGTGCCACAGGGGAATGAGCAGTTCTTC.

This clonotype was seen a few times. The gene calls are TRBV21-1 and TRBJ2-7. TRBV21-1 is described as a pseudogene. The CDR3 totals 14 residues. In DNA, the CDR3 is TGTGCCAGCAGCAAACCCCGACCCCAGTACGAGCAGTACTTC. Translating it yields CASSKPRPQYEQYF.

The chain couples TRBV2 to TRBJ2-2; TRBD1 matches 7 bases. Germline V CDR1 and CDR2: SNHLY, FYNNEI. CDR3 size: 15 residues. The V and J ends lost 3 bases and 7 bases, in that order; junction bases with no gene match: 8. The chain's CDR3 is CASSDQRQGSGELFF. CDR3 DNA: TGTGCCAGCAGTGACCAGAGACAGGGAAGCGGGGAGCTGTTTTTT.

CDR3 sequence reads: CASSLAVGIHTQYF. CDR3 nucleotides: TGTGCCAGCAGCTTAGCTGTAGGGATACATACGCAGTATTTT. The chain carries TRBV11-2 and TRBJ2-3; D not resolved. Trimming cost V 1 base and J 7 bases, with 12 bases left between them. The CDR3 covers 14 residues. Germline assignment: CDR1 SGHAT and CDR2 FQNNGV.

On this clonotype: Mismatch with germline at one junction end may stem from a read error. This chain joins TRBV6-6 and TRBJ1-5; D is ambiguous. The germline V gene has CDR1 MNHNY and CDR2 SVGAGI (reference sequence). The CDR3 has 15 residues. CDR3 residues: CASTKGTLVNQSQHF. The DNA for the CDR3 is TGTGCCAGCACTAAGGGCACCCTGGTCAATCAGTCCCAGCATTTT.

Only a few counts were recorded for this clonotype. V is TRBV14 and J is TRBJ2-1; weak D call: TRBD2 (5 bases). The closer fit of TRBJ2-7 to the DNA end suggests the J call may be wrong. The CDR3 has 14 amino acids. Germline V gene data show CDR1 as SGHDN and CDR2 as FVKESK. The CDR3 coding sequence is TGTGCCAGCAGCCCCGCCGCGGGCTACAATGAGCAGTACTTC. This codes for CASSPAAGYNEQYF.